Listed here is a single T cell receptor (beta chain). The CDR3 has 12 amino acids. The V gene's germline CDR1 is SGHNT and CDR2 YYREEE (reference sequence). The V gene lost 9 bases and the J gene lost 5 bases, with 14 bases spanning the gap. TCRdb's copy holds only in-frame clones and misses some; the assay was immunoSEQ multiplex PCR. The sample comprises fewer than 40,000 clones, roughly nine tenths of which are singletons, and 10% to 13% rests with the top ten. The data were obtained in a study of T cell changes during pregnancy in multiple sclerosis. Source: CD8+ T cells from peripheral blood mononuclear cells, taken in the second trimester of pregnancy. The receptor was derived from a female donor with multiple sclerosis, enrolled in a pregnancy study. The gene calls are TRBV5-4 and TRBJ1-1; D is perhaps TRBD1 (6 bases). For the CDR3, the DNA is TGTGCCACTCGAGGGGGATGGACTGAAGCTTTCTTT. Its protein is CATRGGWTEAFF. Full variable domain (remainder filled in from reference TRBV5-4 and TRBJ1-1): ETGVTQSPTHLIKTRGQQVTLRCSSQSGHNTVSWYQQALGQGPQFIFQYYREEENGRGNFPPRFSGLQFPNYSSELNVNALELDDSALYLCATRGGWTEAFFGQGTRLTVV.